The entry below describes one T cell receptor beta chain. The data belong to a study of shared clonotypes between healthy human individuals. Naive CD8 cells comprised CD45RO-negative, CCR7-positively selected cells, excluding terminally differentiated effector memory CD45RA+ cells. None of the donors, who were healthy HIV-negative adults, had recently had acute infections or vaccinations. TCRdb keeps only in-frame clones here, not all; method: immunoSEQ multiplex PCR. Of approximately 2,000,000 clones listed, 93% were seen once; the top ten hold roughly 1.7%. In germline, CDR1 is SGDLS, CDR2 YYNGEE. This CDR3 has 17 residues. The V gene end was trimmed by 0 bases and the J gene end by 2 bases; junction bases not matched to a gene: 7.

Sequences were obtained from naive CD8+ T cells from PBMCs. This TCR was recovered from a man younger than 30 in good health. Some clones in this sample may be carry-over from other donors' samples. The chain joins TRBV9 to TRBJ2-3; 9 bases align to TRBD1. DNA for the CDR3: TGTGCCAGCAGCGTAGAGGGGGACAGGGCGAACACAGATACGCAGTATTTT. This sequence encodes CASSVEGDRANTDTQYF.